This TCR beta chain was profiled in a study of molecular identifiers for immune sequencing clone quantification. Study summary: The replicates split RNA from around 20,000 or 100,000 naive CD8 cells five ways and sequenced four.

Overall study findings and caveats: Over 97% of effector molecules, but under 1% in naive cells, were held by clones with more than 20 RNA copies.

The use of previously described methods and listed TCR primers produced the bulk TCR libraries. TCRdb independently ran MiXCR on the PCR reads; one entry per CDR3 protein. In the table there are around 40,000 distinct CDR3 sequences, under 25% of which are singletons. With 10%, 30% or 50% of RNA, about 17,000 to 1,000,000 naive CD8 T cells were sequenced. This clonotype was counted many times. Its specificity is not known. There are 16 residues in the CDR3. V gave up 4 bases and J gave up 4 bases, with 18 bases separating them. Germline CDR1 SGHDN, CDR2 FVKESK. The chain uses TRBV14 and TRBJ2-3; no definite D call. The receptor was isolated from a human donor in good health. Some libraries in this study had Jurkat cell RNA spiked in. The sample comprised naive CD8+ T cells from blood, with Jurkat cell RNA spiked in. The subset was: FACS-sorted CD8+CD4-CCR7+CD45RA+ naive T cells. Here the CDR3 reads CASSPPWVGIADTQYF. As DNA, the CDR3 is TGTGCCAGCAGCCCACCGTGGGTGGGGATTGCAGATACGCAGTATTTT.